Listed here are 11 T cell receptor beta chains from one sample, sequenced in a study of CD8 T cells in Susac syndrome. Random-hexamer reverse transcription was applied to roughly 0.45 to 1 ug RNA. Each CDR3 protein gets one entry after TCRdb re-called the immunoSEQ multiplex PCR reads with MiXCR. Here the sample spans 90,000 to 150,000 distinct CDR3 sequences, 93% being singletons. The sample taken for sequencing was CD4+ T cells from PBMCs. These receptors were obtained from a human donor with multiple sclerosis.

On this clonotype itself: An end of the junction differs from the germline gene, which may be a read error. The J gene is TRBJ2-7, the V gene TRBV2, with 12 bases matching TRBD2. CDR1 SNHLY and CDR2 FYNNEI come from the germline V gene. The CDR3 runs to 11 residues. The CDR3 DNA is TGTGCCAGCAGTCCCGGGACTAGCGGGTGGTTC. This translates into CASSPGTSGWF.

The V gene is TRBV7-2, the J gene TRBJ2-7; perhaps TRBD2 as D (5 bases). Trimming cost V 5 bases and J 2 bases, with 13 bases left between them. Germline V CDR1 and CDR2: SGHTA, FQGNSA. CDR3 length equals 14 residues. The CDR3 DNA sequence: TGTGCCAGCAGCCGGTACTACGGGACCTACGAGCAGTACTTC. It codes for CASSRYYGTYEQYF. Using reference TRBV7-2 and TRBJ2-7 for the parts outside the CDR3, the full variable domain is GAGVSQSPSNKVTEKGKDVELRCDPISGHTALYWYRQSLGQGLEFLIYFQGNSAPDKSGLPSDRFSAERTGGSVSTLTIQRTQQEDSAVYLCASSRYYGTYEQYFGPGTRLTVT.

The chain employs TRBV20-1 and TRBJ2-3; 12 bases fit TRBD2. In germline, CDR1 is DFQATT, CDR2 SNEGSKA (reference sequence). Unmatched junction bases numbered 4, after V lost 4 bases and J lost 5 bases. CDR3 size: 14 residues. DNA of the CDR3: TGCAGTGCTACGACTAGCGGGGGAGGAGATACGCAGTATTTT. It specifies CSATTSGGGDTQYF.

The chain is built from TRBV6-2 or TRBV6-3 and TRBJ1-5; no clear D. Germline values: CDR1 MNHEY, CDR2 SVGEGT. V shed 7 bases and J shed 0 bases, with 10 bases lying between them. This CDR3 spans 14 amino acids. Here the CDR3 reads CASTPQISNQPQHF. CDR3 coding DNA: TGTGCCAGCACCCCCCAGATTAGCAATCAGCCCCAGCATTTT.

This clonotype was counted once. The V gene is TRBV6-5, the J gene TRBJ2-3, with 9 bases that match TRBD2. This CDR3 is built from 17 residues. Trimming at V came to 0 bases and at J to 3 bases, leaving 7 bases not matched to a gene. CDR1 is MNHEY, CDR2 SVGAGI, per germline. The CDR3 protein is CASSYSMRGGLTDTQYF. The CDR3 region has the DNA TGTGCCAGCAGTTACTCGATGCGGGGGGGCCTGACAGATACGCAGTATTTT.

The chain uses TRBV6-2 or TRBV6-3 and TRBJ1-5, with a tentative D call TRBD1 (6 bases). CDR3 length: 14 amino acids. V lost 3 bases to trimming and J lost 6 bases, with 12 bases between them. Germline CDR1 reads MNHEY; CDR2 reads SVGEGT. The CDR3 sequence: CASSYARGGQPQHF. DNA for the CDR3: TGTGCCAGCAGTTATGCCAGGGGTGGTCAGCCCCAGCATTTT.

This chain links TRBV6-2 or TRBV6-3 with TRBJ1-5; D perhaps matches TRBD1 (6 bases). The CDR3 spans 15 residues. CDR1 MNHEY and CDR2 SVGEGT come from the germline V gene. V was pared by 0 bases and J by 7 bases, with 13 bases between. CDR3: CASSYSRGRWQPQHF. The DNA for the CDR3 is TGTGCCAGCAGTTACTCGAGGGGGAGGTGGCAGCCCCAGCATTTT.

The chain uses TRBV5-1 and TRBJ1-2; weak D call: TRBD1 (6 bases). CDR1 is SGHRS, CDR2 YFSETQ, per germline. The CDR3 sequence is 15 residues long. Trimming shortened V by 4 bases and J by 2 bases, and 15 bases separated the two germline ends. In nucleotides, the CDR3 is TGCGCCAGCAGCCTTCGCCAGGGGCGGAACTATGGCTACACCTTC. Protein product: CASSLRQGRNYGYTF.

The rearrangement links TRBV6-1 to TRBJ2-6, with TRBD1 identical over 11 bases. V dropped 9 bases and J dropped 0; count of bases not matched to a gene: 7. Germline CDR1 reads MNHNS; CDR2 reads SASEGT. The CDR3 is 17 amino acids. The CDR3 nucleotides are TGTGCCAGTTTGGACAGGGGGCTTACCTCTGGGGCCAACGTCCTGACTTTC. Protein sequence: CASLDRGLTSGANVLTF.

The chain combines TRBV6-2 or TRBV6-3 with TRBJ2-1; TRBD1 matches at 8 bases. The length of the CDR3 is 15 residues. CDR1 is MNHEY and CDR2 is SVGEGT in the germline V gene. Unmatched junction bases numbered 12, after V lost 6 bases and J lost 8 bases. The CDR3 here is CASSPGQGSSHEQFF. DNA of the CDR3: TGTGCCAGCAGCCCTGGACAGGGATCTTCCCATGAGCAGTTCTTC.

Notes on this clonotype: One end of the junction does not line up with germline, which may come from a read error. The chain is built from TRBV3-1 and TRBJ1-1; 8 positions match TRBD1. Germline assignment: CDR1 LGHDT and CDR2 YNNKEL (reference sequence). This CDR3 region has 14 residues. As DNA, the CDR3 is TGTACCAGCAACCCCGGGACAGGGAACACTGAAGCTTTCTTT. This translates into CTSNPGTGNTEAFF.